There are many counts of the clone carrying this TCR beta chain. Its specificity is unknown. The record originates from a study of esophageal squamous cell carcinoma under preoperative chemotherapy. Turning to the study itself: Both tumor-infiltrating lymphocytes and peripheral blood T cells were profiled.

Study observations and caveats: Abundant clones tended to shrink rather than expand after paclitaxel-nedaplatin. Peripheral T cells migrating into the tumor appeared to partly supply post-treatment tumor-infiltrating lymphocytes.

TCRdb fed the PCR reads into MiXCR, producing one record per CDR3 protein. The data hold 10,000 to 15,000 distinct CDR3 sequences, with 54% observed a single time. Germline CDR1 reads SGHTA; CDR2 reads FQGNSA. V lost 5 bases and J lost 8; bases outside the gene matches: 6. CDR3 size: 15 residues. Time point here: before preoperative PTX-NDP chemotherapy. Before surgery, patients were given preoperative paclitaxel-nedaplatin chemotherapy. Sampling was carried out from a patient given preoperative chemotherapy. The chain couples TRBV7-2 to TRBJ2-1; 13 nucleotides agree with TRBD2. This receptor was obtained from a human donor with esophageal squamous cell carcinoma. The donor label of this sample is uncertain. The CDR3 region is CASSTLAGGMYEQFF. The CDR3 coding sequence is TGTGCCAGCAGCACACTAGCGGGGGGGATGTATGAGCAGTTCTTC.